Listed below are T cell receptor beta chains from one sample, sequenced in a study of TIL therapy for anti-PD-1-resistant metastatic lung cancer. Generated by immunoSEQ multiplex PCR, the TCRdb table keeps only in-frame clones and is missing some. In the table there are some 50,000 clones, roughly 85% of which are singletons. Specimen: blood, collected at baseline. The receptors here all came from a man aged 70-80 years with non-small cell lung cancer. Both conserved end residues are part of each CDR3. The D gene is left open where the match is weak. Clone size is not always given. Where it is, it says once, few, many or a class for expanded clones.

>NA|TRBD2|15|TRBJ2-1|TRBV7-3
CASSSGTRSDNEQFF
TGTGCCAGCAGCTCCGGGACTAGATCCGACAATGAGCAGTTCTTC
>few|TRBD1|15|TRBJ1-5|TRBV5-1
CASSPQGGDNQPQHF
TGCGCCAGCAGCCCACAGGGGGGAGACAATCAGCCCCAGCATTTT
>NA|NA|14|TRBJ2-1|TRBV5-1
CASSLGTWGNEQFF
TGCGCCAGCAGCTTGGGCACTTGGGGCAATGAGCAGTTCTTC
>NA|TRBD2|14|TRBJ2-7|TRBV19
CASRTGTSGYEQYF
TGTGCCAGTAGGACCGGGACTAGCGGTTACGAGCAGTACTTC
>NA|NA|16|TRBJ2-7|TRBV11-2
CASSLNPGQPTYEQYF
TGTGCCAGCAGCCTTAATCCGGGACAACCTACCTACGAGCAGTACTTC
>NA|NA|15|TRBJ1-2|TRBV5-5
CASSLSTATNYGYTF
TGTGCCAGCAGCTTGTCGACAGCTACTAACTATGGCTACACCTTC
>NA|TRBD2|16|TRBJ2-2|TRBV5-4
CASSKGTSVNTGELFF
TGTGCCAGCAGCAAGGGGACTAGCGTCAACACCGGGGAGCTGTTTTTT
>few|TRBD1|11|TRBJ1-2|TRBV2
CASTYQGACTF
TGTGCCAGCACCTACCAGGGGGCCTGCACCTTC
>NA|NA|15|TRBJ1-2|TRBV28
CASEGAAEKFYGYTF
TGTGCCAGCGAGGGCGCAGCCGAAAAATTCTATGGCTACACCTTC
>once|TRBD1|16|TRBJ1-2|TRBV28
CASSPLYRGAGDGYTF
TGTGCCAGCAGTCCCTTGTACAGGGGTGCGGGTGATGGCTACACCTTC
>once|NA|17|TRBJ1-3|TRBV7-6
CASSLREGPSSGNTIYF
TGTGCCAGCAGCTTAAGGGAGGGACCTAGCTCTGGAAACACCATATATTTT
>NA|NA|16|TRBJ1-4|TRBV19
CASSMKSGRFNEKLFF
TGTGCCAGTAGTATGAAATCCGGGCGTTTTAATGAAAAACTGTTTTTT
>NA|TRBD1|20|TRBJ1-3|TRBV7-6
CASSLASPGQGYSSGNTIYF
TGTGCCAGCAGCTTAGCGAGCCCGGGACAGGGATATAGCTCTGGAAACACCATATATTTT
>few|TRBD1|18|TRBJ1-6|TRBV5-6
CASSTRVGQGEGNSPLHF
TGTGCCAGCAGCACTAGGGTGGGACAGGGGGAAGGCAATTCACCCCTCCACTTT
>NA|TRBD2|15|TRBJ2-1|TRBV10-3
CAISQGSGRADEQFF
TGTGCCATCAGCCAAGGGAGCGGGAGGGCCGATGAGCAGTTCTTC
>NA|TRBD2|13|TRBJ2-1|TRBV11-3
CASSSPGRDEQFF
TGTGCCAGCAGCTCGCCCGGGAGGGACGAGCAGTTCTTC
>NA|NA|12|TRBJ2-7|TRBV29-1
CSVAHPSYEQYF
TGCAGCGTTGCGCACCCGTCCTACGAGCAGTACTTC
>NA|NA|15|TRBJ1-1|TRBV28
CASSLSPGVDTEAFF
TGTGCCAGCAGTTTAAGCCCAGGGGTGGACACTGAAGCTTTCTTT
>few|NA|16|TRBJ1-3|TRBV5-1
CASSLVSVNSGNTIYF
TGCGCCAGCAGCTTGGTCTCTGTTAACTCTGGAAACACCATATATTTT
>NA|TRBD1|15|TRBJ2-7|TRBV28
CASGSDRGGIYEQYF
TGTGCCAGCGGTTCCGACAGGGGGGGGATCTACGAGCAGTACTTC
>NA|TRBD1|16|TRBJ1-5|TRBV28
CASTIRDTGVRQPQHF
TGTGCCAGCACTATCCGGGACACAGGGGTGCGTCAGCCCCAGCATTTT
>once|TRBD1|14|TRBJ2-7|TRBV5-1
CASSRDSPTYEQYF
TGCGCCAGCAGCCGGGACAGTCCTACCTACGAGCAGTACTTC
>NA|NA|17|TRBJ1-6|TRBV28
CASSLEGTSSYNSPLHF
TGTGCCAGCAGTTTGGAGGGAACCAGCTCCTATAATTCACCCCTCCACTTT
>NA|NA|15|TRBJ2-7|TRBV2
CASSGEAVPGDEQYF
TGTGCCAGCAGTGGGGAGGCAGTTCCGGGGGACGAGCAGTACTTC
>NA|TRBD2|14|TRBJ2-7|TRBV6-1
CASSETSGSYEQYF
TGTGCCAGCAGTGAAACTAGCGGGAGTTACGAGCAGTACTTC
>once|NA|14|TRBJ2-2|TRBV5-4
CASSLGRGRGELFF
TGTGCCAGCAGCTTGGGACGGGGCCGAGGGGAGCTGTTTTTT
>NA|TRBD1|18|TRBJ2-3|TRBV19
CASSDRGLGTANSDTQYF
TGTGCCAGCAGCGACAGGGGGCTGGGGACCGCTAACTCAGATACGCAGTATTTT
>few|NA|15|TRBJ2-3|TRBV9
CASSVTGLKTDTQYF
TGTGCCAGCAGCGTAACGGGACTTAAGACAGATACGCAGTATTTT
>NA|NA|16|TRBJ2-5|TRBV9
CASSVGSQGSGETQYF
TGTGCCAGCAGCGTAGGTTCACAGGGTTCCGGGGAGACCCAGTACTTC
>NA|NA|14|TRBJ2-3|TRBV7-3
CASSLRVGTDTQYF
TGTGCCAGCAGCTTAAGGGTAGGCACAGATACGCAGTATTTT
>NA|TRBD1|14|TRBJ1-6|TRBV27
CASSKTGWESPLHF
TGTGCCAGCTCTAAGACAGGGTGGGAGTCACCCCTCCACTTT
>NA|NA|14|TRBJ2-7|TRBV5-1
CASSPGPDSYEQYF
TGCGCCAGCAGCCCGGGACCGGACTCCTACGAGCAGTACTTC